Below are 10 T cell receptor beta chains sequenced from a single sample in a study of cytomegalovirus exposure and HLA in healthy donors. The data were produced by immunoSEQ multiplex PCR, yet TCRdb's version contains in-frame clones alone and is incomplete. The sample yields over 200,000 clones, less than 95% seen once. Sequenced: PBMCs. These receptors all come from a woman in her thirties in good health and CMV-seronegative.

V is TRBV28 and J is TRBJ2-1; TRBD1 matches 8 bases. This CDR3 spans 17 amino acids. Germline V gives CDR1 MDHEN, CDR2 SYDVKM. The J segment lost 4 bases and the V segment lost 3 bases, leaving 11 bases of the junction unmatched. CDR3 DNA sequence: TGTGCCAGCAGTTTCTCCGGGGTACAGGGGGGTTACAATGAGCAGTTCTTC. This gives the protein CASSFSGVQGGYNEQFF. The entire variable domain, with the rest obtained from reference TRBV28 and TRBJ2-1, is as follows: DVKVTQSSRYLVKRTGEKVFLECVQDMDHENMFWYRQDPGLGLRLIYFSYDVKMKEKGDIPEGYSVSREKKERFSLILESASTNQTSMYLCASSFSGVQGGYNEQFFGPGTRLTVL.

This sequence joins TRBV6-1 and TRBJ2-7; possible D gene TRBD2, 6 bases. CDR1 is MNHNS, CDR2 SASEGT, per germline. Trimming removed 1 base from V and 3 bases from J, with 10 bases in between. CDR3 length: 14 residues. The CDR3 here is CASSEEISGYEQYF. Written as DNA, the CDR3 is TGTGCCAGCAGTGAAGAAATTAGCGGCTACGAGCAGTACTTC.

This clone has only a few counts. V and J are TRBV28 and TRBJ2-2; TRBD1 aligns across 8 bases. This CDR3 spans 14 amino acids. With 6 bases clipped from V and 6 bases from J, the junction kept 6 bases outside the gene matches. Germline CDR1 MDHEN, CDR2 SYDVKM. The CDR3 region has the DNA TGTGCCAGCAGCGGACAGGGAAGGCCCGGGGAGCTGTTTTTT. Amino acid sequence: CASSGQGRPGELFF.

The rearrangement links TRBV21-1 to TRBJ1-1. TRBV21-1 is recorded as a pseudogene. This CDR3 spans 10 amino acids. CDR3 nucleotide sequence: TGTGCCACCGGGGCAGGCGAAGCTTTCTTT. It encodes CATGAGEAFF.

V usage is TRBV11-3 and J usage is TRBJ2-3, with 8 bases that match TRBD2. CDR3 length: 20 residues. Germline V gene sequence: CDR1 SGHNT, CDR2 YENEEA. V trimming: 0 bases; J trimming: 5 bases; junction bases outside the gene matches: 19. CDR3 coding DNA: TGTGCCAGCAGCTTAGATCCGGTGGGTTCTGCGGGAGGATTCGGAGATACGCAGTATTTT. As protein: CASSLDPVGSAGGFGDTQYF.

This clone was counted between two and nine times. The chain combines TRBV5-1 with TRBJ2-7; 7 bases agree with TRBD2. Per the germline V gene, CDR1 is SGHRS and CDR2 is YFSETQ. The V segment lost 0 bases and the J segment 4 bases; nucleotides outside the gene matches: 7. The CDR3 is 15 amino acids. The DNA for the CDR3 is TGCGCCAGCAGCTTGGGTGGCGGGAGTACGTACGAGCAGTACTTC. This encodes CASSLGGGSTYEQYF. Full variable domain (rest looked up from reference TRBV5-1 and TRBJ2-7): KAGVTQTPRYLIKTRGQQVTLSCSPISGHRSVSWYQQTPGQGLQFLFEYFSETQRNKGNFPGRFSGRQFSNSRSEMNVSTLELGDSALYLCASSLGGGSTYEQYFGPGTRLTVT.

This clone is a singleton in its sample. The genes are TRBV12-5 and TRBJ2-1; D may be TRBD2 (5 bases). CDR3 length equals 13 residues. The germline V gene has CDR1 LGHNT and CDR2 FRNRAP. V dropped 0 bases and J dropped 6 bases, with 6 bases sitting between them. CDR3 bases: TGTGCTAGTGGTTTGGTAGGAGGCAATGAGCAGTTCTTC. Protein: CASGLVGGNEQFF.

The chain couples TRBV5-1 to TRBJ2-7, with 11 bases identical to TRBD2. The CDR3 totals 16 residues. Germline V gene data show CDR1 as SGHRS and CDR2 as YFSETQ. V shed 0 bases and J 2 bases; nucleotides not matched to a gene: 4. CDR3 nucleotide sequence: TGCGCCAGCAGCTTGGGGACTAGCGGGCTTCCCTACGAGCAGTACTTC. It specifies CASSLGTSGLPYEQYF.

V is TRBV19 and J is TRBJ1-2, with 8 bases that match TRBD1. The CDR3 is made up of 14 amino acids. Germline V CDR1 and CDR2: LNHDA, SQIVND (reference sequence). V dropped 7 bases and J dropped 2; count of bases not matched to a gene: 6. In nucleotides, the CDR3 is TGTGCCAGTATGGACAGGGTGGCGAACTATGGCTACACCTTC. This sequence encodes CASMDRVANYGYTF.

The chain links TRBV28 to TRBJ1-4; D is unresolved. The CDR3 loop spans 12 amino acids. V was pared by 6 bases and J by 10 bases, with 12 bases between. CDR1 is MDHEN, CDR2 SYDVKM, per germline. The CDR3 loop is CASSLLGGKLFF. For the CDR3, the DNA is TGTGCCAGCAGCCTACTCGGTGGAAAACTGTTTTTT.